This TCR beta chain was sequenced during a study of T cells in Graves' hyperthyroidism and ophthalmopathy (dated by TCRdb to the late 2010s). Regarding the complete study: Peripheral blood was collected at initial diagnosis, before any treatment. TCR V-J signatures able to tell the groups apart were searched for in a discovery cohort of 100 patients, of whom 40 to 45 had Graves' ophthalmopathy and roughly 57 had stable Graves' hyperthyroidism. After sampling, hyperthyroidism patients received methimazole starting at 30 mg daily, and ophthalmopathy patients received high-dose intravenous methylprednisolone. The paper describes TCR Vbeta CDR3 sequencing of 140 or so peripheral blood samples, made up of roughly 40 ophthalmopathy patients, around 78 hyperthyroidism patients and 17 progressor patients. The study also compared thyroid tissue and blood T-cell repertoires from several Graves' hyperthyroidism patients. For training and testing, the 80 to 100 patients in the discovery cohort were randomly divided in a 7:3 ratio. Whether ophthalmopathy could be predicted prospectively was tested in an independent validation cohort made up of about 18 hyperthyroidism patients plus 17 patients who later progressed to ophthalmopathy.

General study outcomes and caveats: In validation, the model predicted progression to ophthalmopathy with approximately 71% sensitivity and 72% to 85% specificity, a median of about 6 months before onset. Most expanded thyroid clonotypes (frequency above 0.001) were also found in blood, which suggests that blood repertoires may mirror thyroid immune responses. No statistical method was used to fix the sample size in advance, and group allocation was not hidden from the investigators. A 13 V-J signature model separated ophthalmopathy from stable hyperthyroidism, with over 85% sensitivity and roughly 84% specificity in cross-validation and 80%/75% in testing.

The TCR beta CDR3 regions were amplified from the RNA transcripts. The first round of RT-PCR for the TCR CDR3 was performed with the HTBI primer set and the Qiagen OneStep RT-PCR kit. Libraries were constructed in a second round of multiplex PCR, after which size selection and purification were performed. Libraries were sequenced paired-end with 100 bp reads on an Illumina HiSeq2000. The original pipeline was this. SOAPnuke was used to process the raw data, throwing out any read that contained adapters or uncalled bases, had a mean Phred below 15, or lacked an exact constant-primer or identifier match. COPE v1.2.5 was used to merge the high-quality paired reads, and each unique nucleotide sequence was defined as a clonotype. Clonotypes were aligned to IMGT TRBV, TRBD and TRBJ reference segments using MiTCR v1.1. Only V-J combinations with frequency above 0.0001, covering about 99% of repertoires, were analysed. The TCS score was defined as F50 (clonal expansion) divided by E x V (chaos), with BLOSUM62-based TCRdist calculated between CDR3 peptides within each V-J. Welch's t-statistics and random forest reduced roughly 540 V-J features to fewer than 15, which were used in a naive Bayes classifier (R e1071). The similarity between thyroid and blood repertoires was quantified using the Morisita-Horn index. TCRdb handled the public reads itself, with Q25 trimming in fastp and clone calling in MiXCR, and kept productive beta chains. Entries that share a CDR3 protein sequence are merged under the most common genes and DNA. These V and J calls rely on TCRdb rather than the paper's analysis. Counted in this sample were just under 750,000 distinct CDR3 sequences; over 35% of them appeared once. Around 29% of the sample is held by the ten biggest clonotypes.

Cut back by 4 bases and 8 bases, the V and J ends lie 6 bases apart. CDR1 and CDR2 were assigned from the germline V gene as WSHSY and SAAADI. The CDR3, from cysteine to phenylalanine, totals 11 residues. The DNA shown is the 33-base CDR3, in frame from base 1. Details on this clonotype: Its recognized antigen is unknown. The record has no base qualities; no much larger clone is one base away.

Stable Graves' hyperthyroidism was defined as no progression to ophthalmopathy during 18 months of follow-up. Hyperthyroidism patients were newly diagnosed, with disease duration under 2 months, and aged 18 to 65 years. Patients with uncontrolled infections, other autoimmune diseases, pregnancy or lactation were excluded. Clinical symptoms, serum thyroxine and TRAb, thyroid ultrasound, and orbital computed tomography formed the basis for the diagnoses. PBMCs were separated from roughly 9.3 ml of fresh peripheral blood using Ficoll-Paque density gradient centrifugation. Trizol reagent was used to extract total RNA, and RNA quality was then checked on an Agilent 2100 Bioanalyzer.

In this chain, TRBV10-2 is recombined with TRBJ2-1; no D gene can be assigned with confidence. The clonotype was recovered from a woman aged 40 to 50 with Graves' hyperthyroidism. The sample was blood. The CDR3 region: CASSVRDEQFF. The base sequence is TGCGCCAGCAGTGTGCGCGATGAGCAGTTCTTC.